Shown below are 2 T cell receptor beta chains from a single sample sequenced in a study of blood T cell repertoires in COVID-19. Sequenced by immunoSEQ multiplex PCR; TCRdb stores in-frame clones only, minus some. The table has 300,000 to 350,000 clones, around 90% seen once. Sequencing input: peripheral blood. Source of these receptors: a woman aged 25-40 years with COVID-19, enrolled during active disease.

The CDR3 DNA is TGTGCCAGCAGTTCTCACTCTAGCTCTGGGGCCAACGTCCTGACTTTC. Protein product: CASSSHSSSGANVLTF. The chain has TRBV28 and TRBJ2-6; the D is unclear. Looked up from germline, CDR1 is MDHEN and CDR2 is SYDVKM. V was cut by 4 bases and J by 0 bases, with 10 bases left in between. The CDR3 runs 16 residues.

V is TRBV19 and J is TRBJ2-1; TRBD2 agrees at 12 bases. In germline, CDR1 is LNHDA, CDR2 SQIVND (reference sequence). With 8 bases clipped from V and 6 bases from J, the junction kept 5 bases outside the gene matches. The CDR3 covers 14 residues. CDR3 nucleotides: TGTGCCAGTGGTGCTAGCGGGAGGGCCAATGAGCAGTTCTTC. The encoded protein is CASGASGRANEQFF.